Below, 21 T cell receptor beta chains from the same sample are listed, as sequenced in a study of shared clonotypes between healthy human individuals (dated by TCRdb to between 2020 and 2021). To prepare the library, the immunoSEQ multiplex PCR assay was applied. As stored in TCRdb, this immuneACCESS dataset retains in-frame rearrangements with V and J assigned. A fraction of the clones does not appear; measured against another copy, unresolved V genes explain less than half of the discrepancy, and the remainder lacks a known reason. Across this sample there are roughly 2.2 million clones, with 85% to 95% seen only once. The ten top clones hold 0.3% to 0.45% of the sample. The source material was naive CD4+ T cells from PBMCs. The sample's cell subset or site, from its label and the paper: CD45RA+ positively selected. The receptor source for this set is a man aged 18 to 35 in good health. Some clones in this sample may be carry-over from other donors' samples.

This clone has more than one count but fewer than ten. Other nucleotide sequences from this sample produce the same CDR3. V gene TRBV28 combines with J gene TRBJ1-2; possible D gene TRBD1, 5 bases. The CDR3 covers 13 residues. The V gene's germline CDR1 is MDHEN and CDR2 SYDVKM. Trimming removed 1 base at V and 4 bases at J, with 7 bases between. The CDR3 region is CASSLSGSYGYTF. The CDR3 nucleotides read TGTGCCAGCAGTTTATCAGGGAGCTATGGCTACACCTTC.

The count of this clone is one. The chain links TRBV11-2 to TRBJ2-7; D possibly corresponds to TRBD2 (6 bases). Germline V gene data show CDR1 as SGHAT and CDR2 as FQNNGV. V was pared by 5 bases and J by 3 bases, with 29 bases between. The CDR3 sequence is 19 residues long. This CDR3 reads CASSPIRRHSGASVYEQYF. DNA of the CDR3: TGTGCCAGCAGCCCGATACGCCGACATTCGGGAGCAAGTGTCTACGAGCAGTACTTC.

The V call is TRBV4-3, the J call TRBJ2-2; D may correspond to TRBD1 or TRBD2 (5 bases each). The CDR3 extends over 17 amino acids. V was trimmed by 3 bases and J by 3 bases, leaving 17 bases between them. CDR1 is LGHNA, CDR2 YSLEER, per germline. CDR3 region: CASSQGRVGGYTGELFF. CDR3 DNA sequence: TGCGCCAGCAGCCAGGGACGGGTAGGCGGGTACACCGGGGAGCTGTTTTTT.

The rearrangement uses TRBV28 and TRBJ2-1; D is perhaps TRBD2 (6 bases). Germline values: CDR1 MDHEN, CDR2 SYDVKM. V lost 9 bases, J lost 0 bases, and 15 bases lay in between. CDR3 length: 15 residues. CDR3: CASIKGLASYNEQFF. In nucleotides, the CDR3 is TGTGCCAGTATAAAGGGACTGGCCTCCTACAATGAGCAGTTCTTC.

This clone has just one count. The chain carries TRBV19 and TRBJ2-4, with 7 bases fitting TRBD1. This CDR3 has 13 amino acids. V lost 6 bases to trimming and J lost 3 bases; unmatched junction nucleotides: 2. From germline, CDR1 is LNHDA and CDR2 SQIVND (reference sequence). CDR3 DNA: TGTGCCAGTAGCCGGGACAGCAAAAACATTCAGTACTTC. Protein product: CASSRDSKNIQYF.

CDR3 in amino acids: CASSLPTEGSGELFF. DNA of the CDR3: TGCGCCAGCAGCTTGCCCACAGAGGGGTCCGGGGAGCTGTTTTTT. The chain combines TRBV5-1 with TRBJ2-2; D may correspond to TRBD1 or TRBD2 (5 bases each). The CDR3 length is 15 residues. Trimming cost V 1 base and J 6 bases, with 13 bases left between them. In germline, CDR1 is SGHRS, CDR2 YFSETQ. Looking up the rest from reference TRBV5-1 and TRBJ2-2 gives the full variable domain: KAGVTQTPRYLIKTRGQQVTLSCSPISGHRSVSWYQQTPGQGLQFLFEYFSETQRNKGNFPGRFSGRQFSNSRSEMNVSTLELGDSALYLCASSLPTEGSGELFFGEGSRLTVL.

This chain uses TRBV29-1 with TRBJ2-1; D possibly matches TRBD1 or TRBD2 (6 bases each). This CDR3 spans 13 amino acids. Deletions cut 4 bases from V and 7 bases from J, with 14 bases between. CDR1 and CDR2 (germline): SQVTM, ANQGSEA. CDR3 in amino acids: CSVGGGRWNEQFF. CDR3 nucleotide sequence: TGCAGCGTTGGAGGGGGGAGGTGGAATGAGCAGTTCTTC.

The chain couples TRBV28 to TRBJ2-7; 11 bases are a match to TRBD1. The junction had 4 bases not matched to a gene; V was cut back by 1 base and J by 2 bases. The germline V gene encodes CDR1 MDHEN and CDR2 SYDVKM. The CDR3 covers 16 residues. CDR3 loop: CASSLLGQGAPYEQYF. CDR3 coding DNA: TGTGCCAGCAGTTTATTAGGACAGGGGGCCCCCTACGAGCAGTACTTC.

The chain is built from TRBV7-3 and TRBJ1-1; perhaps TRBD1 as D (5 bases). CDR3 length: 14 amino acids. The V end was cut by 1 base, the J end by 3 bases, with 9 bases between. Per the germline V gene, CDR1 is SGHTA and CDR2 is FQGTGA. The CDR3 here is CASSLMRGDTEAFF. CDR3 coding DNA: TGTGCCAGCAGCTTAATGCGAGGGGACACTGAAGCTTTCTTT.

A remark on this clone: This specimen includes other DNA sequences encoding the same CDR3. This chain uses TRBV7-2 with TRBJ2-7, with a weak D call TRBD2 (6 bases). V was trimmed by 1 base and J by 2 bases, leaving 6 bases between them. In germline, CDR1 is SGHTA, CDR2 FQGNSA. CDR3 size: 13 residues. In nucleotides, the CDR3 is TGTGCCAGCAGCTTAGGACTAGCCTACGAGCAGTACTTC. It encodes CASSLGLAYEQYF.

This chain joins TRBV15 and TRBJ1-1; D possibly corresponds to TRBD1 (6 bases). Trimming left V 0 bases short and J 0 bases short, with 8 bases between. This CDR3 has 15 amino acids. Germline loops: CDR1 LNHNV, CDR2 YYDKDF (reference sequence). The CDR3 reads CATSRDGGLNTEAFF. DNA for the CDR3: TGTGCCACCAGCAGAGATGGGGGCTTGAACACTGAAGCTTTCTTT.

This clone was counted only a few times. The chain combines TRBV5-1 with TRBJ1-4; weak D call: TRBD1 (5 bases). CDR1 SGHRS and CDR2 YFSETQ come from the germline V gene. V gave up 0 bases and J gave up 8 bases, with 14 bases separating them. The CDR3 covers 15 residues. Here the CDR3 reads CASSLEAGLWEKLFF. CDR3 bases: TGCGCCAGCAGCTTGGAGGCAGGGCTTTGGGAAAAACTGTTTTTT.

CDR3 residues: CATSSGAGVRSNEQFF. The CDR3 DNA reads as TGTGCCACCAGCAGTGGGGCGGGAGTAAGGAGCAATGAGCAGTTCTTC. The chain is built from TRBV15 and TRBJ2-1, with 7 bases fitting TRBD2. Germline assignment: CDR1 LNHNV and CDR2 YYDKDF (reference sequence). The junction had 11 bases not matched to a gene; V was cut back by 3 bases and J by 6 bases. This CDR3 region has 16 residues.

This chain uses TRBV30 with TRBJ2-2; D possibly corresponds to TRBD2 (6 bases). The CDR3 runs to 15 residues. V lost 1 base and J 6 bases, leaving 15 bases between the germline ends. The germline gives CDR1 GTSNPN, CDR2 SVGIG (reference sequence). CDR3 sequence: CAWSGRAGFPGELFF. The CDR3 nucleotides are TGTGCCTGGAGTGGTCGAGCGGGTTTCCCCGGGGAGCTGTTTTTT.

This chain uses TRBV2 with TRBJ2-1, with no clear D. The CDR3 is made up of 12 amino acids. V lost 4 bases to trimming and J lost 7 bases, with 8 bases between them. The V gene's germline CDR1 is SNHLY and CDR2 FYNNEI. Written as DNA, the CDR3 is TGTGCCAGCAGTGTACAGAGGAATGAGCAGTTCTTC. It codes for CASSVQRNEQFF.

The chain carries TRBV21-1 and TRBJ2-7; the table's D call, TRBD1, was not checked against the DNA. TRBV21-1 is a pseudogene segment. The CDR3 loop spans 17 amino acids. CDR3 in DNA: TGTGCCAGCAGCACCCACCCAAGGGCAGGGCACTCCTACGAGCAGTACTTC. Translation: CASSTHPRAGHSYEQYF.

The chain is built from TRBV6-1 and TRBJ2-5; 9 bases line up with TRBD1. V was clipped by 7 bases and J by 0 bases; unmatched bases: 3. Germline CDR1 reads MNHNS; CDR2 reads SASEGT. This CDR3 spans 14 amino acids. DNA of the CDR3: TGTGCCAGCAAACAGGGGGCAAACCAAGAGACCCAGTACTTC. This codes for CASKQGANQETQYF.

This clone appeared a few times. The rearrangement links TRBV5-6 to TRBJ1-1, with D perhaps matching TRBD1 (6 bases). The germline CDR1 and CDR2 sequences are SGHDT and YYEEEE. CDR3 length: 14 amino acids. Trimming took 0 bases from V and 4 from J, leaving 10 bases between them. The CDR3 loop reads CASSLGTARTEAFF. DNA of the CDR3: TGTGCCAGCAGCTTGGGGACAGCGCGCACTGAAGCTTTCTTT.

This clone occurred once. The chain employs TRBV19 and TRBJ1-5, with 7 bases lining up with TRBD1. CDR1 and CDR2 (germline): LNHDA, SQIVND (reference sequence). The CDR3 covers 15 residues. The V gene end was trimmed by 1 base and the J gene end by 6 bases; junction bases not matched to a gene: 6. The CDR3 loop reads CASSIVTGKGQPQHF. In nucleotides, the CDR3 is TGTGCCAGTAGTATAGTGACAGGGAAGGGTCAGCCCCAGCATTTT.

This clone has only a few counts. The CDR3 sequence: CAWSVSAVDQPQHF. CDR3 sequence (DNA): TGTGCCTGGAGTGTCTCAGCAGTCGATCAGCCCCAGCATTTT. The chain uses TRBV30 and TRBJ1-5; D is undetermined. Per germline, CDR1 GTSNPN and CDR2 SVGIG (reference sequence). V lost 0 bases and J 5 bases, leaving 11 bases between the germline ends. The CDR3 is 14 residues long.

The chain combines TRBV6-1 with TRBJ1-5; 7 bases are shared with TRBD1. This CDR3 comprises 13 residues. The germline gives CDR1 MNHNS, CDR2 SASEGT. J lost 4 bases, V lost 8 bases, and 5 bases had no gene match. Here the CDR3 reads CASLSQGNQPQHF. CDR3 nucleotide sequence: TGTGCCAGCCTCTCACAGGGGAATCAGCCCCAGCATTTT.